This T cell receptor beta chain stems from a study of cytomegalovirus exposure and HLA in healthy donors. CDR3 length equals 13 residues. In germline, CDR1 is SNHLY, CDR2 FYNNEI. Clones were sequenced by immunoSEQ multiplex PCR, and TCRdb holds only the in-frame ones, with some missing. Of approximately 200,000 clones in the sample, roughly 88% are singletons; the top ten hold 13%. The sample holds one count of this clone. Relative to the germline gene, one junction end is altered; a read error may explain this. The sample taken for sequencing was PBMCs. The sequence was obtained from a woman younger than 45 in good health and CMV-seropositive. The V gene is TRBV2, the J gene TRBJ2-3; 7 bases fit TRBD1. This chain's CDR3 is CASSEEWDRDSGF. CDR3 sequence (DNA): TGTGCCAGCAGTGAGGAGTGGGATCGGGACAGCGGTTTT.